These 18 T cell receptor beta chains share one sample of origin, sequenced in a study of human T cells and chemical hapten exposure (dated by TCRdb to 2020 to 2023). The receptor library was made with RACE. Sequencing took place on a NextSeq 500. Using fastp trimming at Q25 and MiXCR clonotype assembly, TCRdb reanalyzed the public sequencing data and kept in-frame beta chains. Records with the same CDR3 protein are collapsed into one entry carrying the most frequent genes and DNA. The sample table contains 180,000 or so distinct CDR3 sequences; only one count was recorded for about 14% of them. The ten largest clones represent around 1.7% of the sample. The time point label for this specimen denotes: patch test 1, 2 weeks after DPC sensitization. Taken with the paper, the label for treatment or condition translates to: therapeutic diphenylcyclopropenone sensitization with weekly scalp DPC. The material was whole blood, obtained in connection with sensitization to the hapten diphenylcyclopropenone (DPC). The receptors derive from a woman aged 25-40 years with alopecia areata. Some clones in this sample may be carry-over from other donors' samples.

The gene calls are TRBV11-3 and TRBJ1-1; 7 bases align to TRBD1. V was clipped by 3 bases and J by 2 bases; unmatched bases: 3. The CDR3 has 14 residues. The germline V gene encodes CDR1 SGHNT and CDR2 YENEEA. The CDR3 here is CASSLGTDNTEAFF. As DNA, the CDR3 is TGTGCCAGCAGCTTGGGGACAGATAACACTGAAGCTTTCTTT. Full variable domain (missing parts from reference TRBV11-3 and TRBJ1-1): EAGVVQSPRYKIIEKKQPVAFWCNPISGHNTLYWYLQNLGQGPELLIRYENEEAVDDSQLPKDRFSAERLKGVDSTLKIQPAELGDSAVYLCASSLGTDNTEAFFGQGTRLTVV.

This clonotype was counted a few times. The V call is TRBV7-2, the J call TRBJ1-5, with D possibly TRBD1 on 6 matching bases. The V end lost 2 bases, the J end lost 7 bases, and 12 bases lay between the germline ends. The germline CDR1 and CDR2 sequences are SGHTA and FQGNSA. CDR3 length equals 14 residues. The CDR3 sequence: CASSLMGGAQPQHF. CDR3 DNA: TGTGCCAGCAGCTTAATGGGGGGCGCCCAGCCCCAGCATTTT.

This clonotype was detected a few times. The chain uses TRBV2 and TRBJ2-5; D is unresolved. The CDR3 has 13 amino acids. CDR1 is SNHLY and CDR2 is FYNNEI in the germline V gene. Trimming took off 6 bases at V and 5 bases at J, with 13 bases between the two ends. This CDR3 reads CASRITASETQYF. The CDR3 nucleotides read TGTGCCAGCAGAATCACCGCTTCGGAGACCCAGTACTTC.

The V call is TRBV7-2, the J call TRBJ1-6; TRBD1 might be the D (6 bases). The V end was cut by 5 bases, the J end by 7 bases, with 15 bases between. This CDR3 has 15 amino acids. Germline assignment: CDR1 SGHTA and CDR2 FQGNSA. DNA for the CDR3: TGTGCCAGCAGCCCGATTCAGGGGAACAATTCACCCCTCCACTTT. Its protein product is CASSPIQGNNSPLHF.

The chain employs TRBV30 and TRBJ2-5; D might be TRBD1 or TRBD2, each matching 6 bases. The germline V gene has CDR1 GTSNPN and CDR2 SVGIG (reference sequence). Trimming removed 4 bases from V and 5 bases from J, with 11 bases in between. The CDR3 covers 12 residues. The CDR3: CAWKGGGETQYF. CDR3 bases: TGTGCCTGGAAGGGGGGCGGTGAGACCCAGTACTTC. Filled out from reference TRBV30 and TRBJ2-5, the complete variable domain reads SQTIHQWPATLVQPVGSPLSLECTVEGTSNPNLYWYRQAAGRGLQLLFYSVGIGQISSEVPQNLSASRPQDRQFILSSKKLLLSDSGFYLCAWKGGGETQYFGPGTRLLVL.

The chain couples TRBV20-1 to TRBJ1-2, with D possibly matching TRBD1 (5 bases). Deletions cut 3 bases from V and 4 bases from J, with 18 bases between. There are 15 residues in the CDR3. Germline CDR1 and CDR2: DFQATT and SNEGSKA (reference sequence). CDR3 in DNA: TGCAGTGCTAGCACGTGGGAGGGGAATTTCTATGGCTACACCTTC. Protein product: CSASTWEGNFYGYTF.

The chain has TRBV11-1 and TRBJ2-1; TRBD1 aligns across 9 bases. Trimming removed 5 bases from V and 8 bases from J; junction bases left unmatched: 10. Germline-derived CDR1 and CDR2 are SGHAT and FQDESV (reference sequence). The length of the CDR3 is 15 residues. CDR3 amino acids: CASSQPGQGLHEQFF. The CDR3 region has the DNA TGTGCCAGCAGCCAACCGGGACAGGGACTCCATGAGCAGTTCTTC. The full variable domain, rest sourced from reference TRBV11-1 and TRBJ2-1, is EAEVAQSPRYKITEKSQAVAFWCDPISGHATLYWYRQILGQGPELLVQFQDESVVDDSQLPKDRFSAERLKGVDSTLKIQPAELGDSAMYLCASSQPGQGLHEQFFGPGTRLTVL.

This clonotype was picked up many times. CDR3 sequence reads: CSVEEEWWEADTQYF. Written as DNA, the CDR3 is TGCAGCGTTGAAGAGGAGTGGTGGGAGGCAGATACGCAGTATTTT. The chain joins TRBV29-1 to TRBJ2-3, with D perhaps matching TRBD2 (6 bases). The CDR3 covers 15 residues. CDR1 and CDR2 (germline): SQVTM, ANQGSEA. V lost 0 bases to trimming and J lost 4 bases, with 14 bases between them.

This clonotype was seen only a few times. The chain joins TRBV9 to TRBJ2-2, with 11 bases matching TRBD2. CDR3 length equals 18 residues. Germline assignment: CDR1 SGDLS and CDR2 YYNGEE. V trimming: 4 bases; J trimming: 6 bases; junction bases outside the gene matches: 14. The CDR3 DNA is TGTGCCAGCAGCTTGACTAGCGGGGCCGGGAGTCCGGCCGGGGAGCTGTTTTTT. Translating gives CASSLTSGAGSPAGELFF. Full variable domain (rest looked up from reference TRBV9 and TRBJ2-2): DSGVTQTPKHLITATGQRVTLRCSPRSGDLSVYWYQQSLDQGLQFLIQYYNGEERAKGNILERFSAQQFPDLHSELNLSSLELGDSALYFCASSLTSGAGSPAGELFFGEGSRLTVL.

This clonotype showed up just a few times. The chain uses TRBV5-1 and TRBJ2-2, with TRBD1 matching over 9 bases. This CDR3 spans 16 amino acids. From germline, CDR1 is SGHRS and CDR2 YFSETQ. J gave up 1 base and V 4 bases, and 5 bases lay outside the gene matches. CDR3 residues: CASSAGQGRNTGELFF. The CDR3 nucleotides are TGCGCCAGCAGCGCGGGACAGGGCCGGAACACCGGGGAGCTGTTTTTT.

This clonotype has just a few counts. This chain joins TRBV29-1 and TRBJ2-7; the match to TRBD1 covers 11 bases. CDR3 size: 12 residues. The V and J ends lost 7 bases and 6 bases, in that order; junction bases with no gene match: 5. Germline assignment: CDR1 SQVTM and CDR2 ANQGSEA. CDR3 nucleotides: TGCAGCGGGACAGGGGGCCCGGGCGAGCAGTACTTC. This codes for CSGTGGPGEQYF.

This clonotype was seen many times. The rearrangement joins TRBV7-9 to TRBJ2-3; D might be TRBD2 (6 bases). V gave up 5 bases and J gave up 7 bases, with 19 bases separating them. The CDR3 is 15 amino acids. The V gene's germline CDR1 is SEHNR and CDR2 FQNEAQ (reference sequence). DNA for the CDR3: TGTGCCAGCAGCCCCCGGGGGTCTGCCTCAAATACGCAGTATTTT. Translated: CASSPRGSASNTQYF.

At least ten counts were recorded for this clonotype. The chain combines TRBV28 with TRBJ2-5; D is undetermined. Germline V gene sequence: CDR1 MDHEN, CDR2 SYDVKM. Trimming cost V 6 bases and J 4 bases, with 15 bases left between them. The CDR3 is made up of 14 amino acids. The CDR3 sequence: CASSSPGFSETQYF. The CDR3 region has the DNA TGTGCCAGCAGCTCGCCCGGGTTTTCAGAGACCCAGTACTTC.

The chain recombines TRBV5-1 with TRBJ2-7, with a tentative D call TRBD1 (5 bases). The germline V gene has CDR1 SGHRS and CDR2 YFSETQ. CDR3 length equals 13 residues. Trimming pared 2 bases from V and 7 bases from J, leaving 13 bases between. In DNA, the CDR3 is TGCGCCAGCAGCTTCGACAGTCTGAGGGAGCAGTACTTC. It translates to CASSFDSLREQYF.

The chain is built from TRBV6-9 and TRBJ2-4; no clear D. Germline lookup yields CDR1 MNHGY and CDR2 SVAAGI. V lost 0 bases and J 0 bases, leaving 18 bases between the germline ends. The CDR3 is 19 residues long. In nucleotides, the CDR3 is TGTGCCAGCAGTTATTCACTTCCCCCGAGACGGTTAGCCAAAAACATTCAGTACTTC. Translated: CASSYSLPPRRLAKNIQYF.

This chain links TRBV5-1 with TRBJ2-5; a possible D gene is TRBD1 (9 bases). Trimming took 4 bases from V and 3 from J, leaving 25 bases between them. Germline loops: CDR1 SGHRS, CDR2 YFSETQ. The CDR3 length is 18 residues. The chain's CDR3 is CASSRWGQGLGDEETQYF. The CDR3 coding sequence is TGCGCCAGCAGCAGATGGGGACAGGGACTAGGGGATGAAGAGACCCAGTACTTC.

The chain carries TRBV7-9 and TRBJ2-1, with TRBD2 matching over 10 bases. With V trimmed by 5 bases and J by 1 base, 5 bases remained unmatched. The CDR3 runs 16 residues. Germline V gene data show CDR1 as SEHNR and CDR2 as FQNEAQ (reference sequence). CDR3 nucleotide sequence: TGTGCCAGCAGCAGAATAGCGGGGGGTTCCTACAATGAGCAGTTCTTC. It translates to CASSRIAGGSYNEQFF.

CDR3 region: CASSRGNQPQHF. The CDR3 DNA sequence: TGTGCCAGTAGTCGCGGCAATCAGCCCCAGCATTTT. V is TRBV19 and J is TRBJ1-5, with no clear D. CDR3 length: 12 amino acids. Germline V gene lookup returns CDR1 LNHDA and CDR2 SQIVND (reference sequence). Trimming removed 5 bases at V and 2 bases at J, with 4 bases between.